Listed below are T cell receptor beta chains from one sample, sequenced in a study of blood T cell repertoires in COVID-19. Only in-frame clones appear in the TCRdb table, and some are missing; sequencing was by immunoSEQ multiplex PCR. The sample includes 150,000 to 200,000 clones, approximately 88% of them seen just once. The sequencing input was PBMCs or T cells enriched from blood (not recorded which). These TCRs come from a man aged 65 to 79 who had been exposed to COVID-19. The CDR3 runs from the conserved cysteine through the conserved F or W. Fields, in order: V gene, J gene, D gene, CDR3 DNA, CDR3 protein. D genes are given only for firm matches.

TRBV2	TRBJ2-7	TRBD2	TGTGCCAGCAGGGTTCTAGCGGGAGGGACCTACGAGCAGTACTTC	CASRVLAGGTYEQYF
TRBV14	TRBJ2-3	-	TGTGCCAGCAGCCTTCAATTGCGGGGATATAGCACAGATACGCAGTATTTT	CASSLQLRGYSTDTQYF
TRBV12-3/TRBV12-4	TRBJ1-2	-	TGTGCCAGCAGTAGGCGCAGGGGTGGCTACACCTTC	CASSRRRGGYTF
TRBV5-1	TRBJ2-1	TRBD1	TGCGCCAGCAGCGCGGGACAGGGGAAAACCTACAATGAGCAGTTCTTC	CASSAGQGKTYNEQFF
TRBV5-4	TRBJ2-1	TRBD2	TGTGCCAGCAGCTTGGCCCTAGCGGGAGGGCCCCATGAGCAGTTCTTC	CASSLALAGGPHEQFF
TRBV5-6	TRBJ1-6	TRBD1	TGTGCCAGTGGGGACAGTGATAATTCACCCCTCCACTTT	CASGDSDNSPLHF
TRBV5-3	TRBJ1-4	-	TGTGCCAGAAGCTGCGGACAGTTTGCAACTAATGAAAAACTGTTTTTT	CARSCGQFATNEKLFF
TRBV6-1	TRBJ1-2	-	TGTGCCAGCAGTGAAGGATTTGGAGGCTATGGCTACACCTTC	CASSEGFGGYGYTF
TRBV24-1	TRBJ1-2	-	TGTGCCACCAGTTCGGGACTCAACTATGGCTACACCTTC	CATSSGLNYGYTF
TRBV4-2	TRBJ1-3	-	TGTGCCAGCAGCCAAGACGAGAGCTCTGGAAACACCATATATTTT	CASSQDESSGNTIYF